One and the same sample provided the 25 T cell receptor beta chains below, sequenced in a study of cytomegalovirus exposure and HLA in healthy donors. Amplification used 60 Vbeta primers and 13 Jbeta primers. Generated by immunoSEQ multiplex PCR, the TCRdb table keeps only in-frame clones and is missing some. The table has around 150,000 clones, approximately 70% seen once. The sample was PBMCs. Every receptor here comes from a man aged 35 to 55 in good health and CMV-seropositive.

This chain links TRBV5-6 with TRBJ1-5, with D perhaps matching TRBD1 (6 bases). The CDR3 has 15 amino acids. The germline CDR1 and CDR2 sequences are SGHDT and YYEEEE. V was trimmed by 4 bases and J by 2 bases, leaving 13 bases between them. The chain's CDR3 is CASSKQGFGNQPQHF. CDR3 coding DNA: TGTGCCAGCAGCAAGCAGGGGTTCGGCAATCAGCCCCAGCATTTT.

The chain employs TRBV10-3 and TRBJ1-3; 7 positions agree with TRBD1. J was trimmed by 2 bases and V by 3 bases; bases with no gene match: 10. Germline CDR1 ENHRY, CDR2 SYGVKD. The CDR3 spans 17 residues. DNA for the CDR3: TGTGCCATCAGTGAACTCGCGACAGGGCTAACTGGAAACACCATATATTTT. Residues: CAISELATGLTGNTIYF.

The rearrangement joins TRBV29-1 to TRBJ2-7; tentative D call: TRBD1 (6 bases). The CDR3 sequence is 16 residues long. Trimming stripped 6 bases from V and 7 bases from J, with 28 bases between. Germline CDR1 and CDR2: SQVTM and ANQGSEA. CDR3 region: CSVRFPGQGLGFEQYF. The CDR3 DNA sequence: TGCAGCGTGCGATTTCCGGGACAAGGATTAGGTTTTGAGCAGTACTTC.

The J gene is TRBJ2-1, the V gene TRBV5-1, with TRBD1 identical over 9 bases. The CDR3 totals 16 residues. Germline assignment: CDR1 SGHRS and CDR2 YFSETQ. V lost 0 bases to trimming and J lost 10 bases; unmatched junction nucleotides: 11. CDR3 loop: CASSLGGDRAFMEQFF. The CDR3 nucleotides read TGCGCCAGCAGCTTGGGAGGGGACAGGGCTTTTATGGAGCAGTTCTTC. Looking up the rest from reference TRBV5-1 and TRBJ2-1 gives the full variable domain: KAGVTQTPRYLIKTRGQQVTLSCSPISGHRSVSWYQQTPGQGLQFLFEYFSETQRNKGNFPGRFSGRQFSNSRSEMNVSTLELGDSALYLCASSLGGDRAFMEQFFGPGTRLTVL.

The CDR3 loop reads CAWMRDTEAFF. CDR3 sequence (DNA): TGTGCCTGGATGCGGGACACTGAAGCTTTCTTT. This chain connects TRBV30 to TRBJ1-1; D unclear. The CDR3 runs 11 residues. Germline CDR1 and CDR2: GTSNPN and SVGIG (reference sequence). Trimming removed 4 bases at V and 3 bases at J, with 6 bases between.

The chain employs TRBV6-1 and TRBJ2-7, with a tentative D call TRBD2 (7 bases). Deletions cut 10 bases from V and 2 bases from J, with 18 bases between. Germline-derived CDR1 and CDR2 are MNHNS and SASEGT. This CDR3 contains 14 residues. CDR3 protein: CANGGGGSTYEQYF. In DNA, the CDR3 is TGTGCCAACGGGGGAGGGGGGTCAACCTACGAGCAGTACTTC.

V is TRBV7-2 and J is TRBJ1-2, with a tentative D call TRBD1 (5 bases). The CDR3 has 14 amino acids. The V gene lost 0 bases and the J gene lost 6 bases, with 11 bases spanning the gap. Germline V gives CDR1 SGHTA, CDR2 FQGNSA. Here the CDR3 DNA reads TGTGCCAGCAGCTTAGCTCAGGGTGCGAATGGCTACACCTTC. Translated: CASSLAQGANGYTF.

The chain has TRBV9 and TRBJ2-1; D may be TRBD2 (7 bases). Trimming cost V 0 bases and J 8 bases, with 15 bases left between them. Germline V gene data show CDR1 as SGDLS and CDR2 as YYNGEE. This CDR3 comprises 15 residues. The CDR3 reads CASSVEGGGQHEQFF. The CDR3 nucleotides are TGTGCCAGCAGCGTAGAAGGGGGGGGGCAACATGAGCAGTTCTTC.

In the case of this clone: An end of the junction differs from the germline gene, which may be a read error. This chain links TRBV7-7 with TRBJ2-2; D is unresolved. Germline CDR1 SSHAT, CDR2 FNYEAQ (reference sequence). The CDR3 is made up of 12 amino acids. CDR3 coding DNA: TGTGCTAGCAGCTTAGTATCCGGGGAGCTGTTTTTT. Residues: CASSLVSGELFF.

The CDR3: CASNNGQGADTIYF. The CDR3 nucleotides read TGTGCCAGCAACAACGGACAGGGAGCTGACACCATATATTTT. The chain has TRBV9 and TRBJ1-3; 8 bases map to TRBD1. The germline CDR1 and CDR2 sequences are SGDLS and YYNGEE. J gave up 8 bases and V 6 bases, and 10 bases lay outside the gene matches. The CDR3 runs 14 residues. The variable domain in full, with the rest retrieved from reference TRBV9 and TRBJ1-3, is DSGVTQTPKHLITATGQRVTLRCSPRSGDLSVYWYQQSLDQGLQFLIQYYNGEERAKGNILERFSAQQFPDLHSELNLSSLELGDSALYFCASNNGQGADTIYFGEGSWLTVV.

This clone was picked up a small number of times. In nucleotides, the CDR3 is TGTGCCAGTAGGACCTCGACAGAGAAAAGGGCTGGAGAGCAGTTCTTC. Translated: CASRTSTEKRAGEQFF. The chain joins TRBV19 to TRBJ2-1; D may be TRBD1 (5 bases). The CDR3 consists of 16 residues. Trimming cost V 6 bases and J 10 bases, with 25 bases left between them. Germline CDR1 is LNHDA and CDR2 is SQIVND (reference sequence).

The V call is TRBV5-1, the J call TRBJ2-5; D is perhaps TRBD1 (6 bases). Trimming pared 4 bases from V and 4 bases from J, leaving 17 bases between. CDR1 and CDR2 (germline): SGHRS, YFSETQ. The CDR3 spans 15 residues. The CDR3 loop reads CASSPGDTVGETQYF. CDR3 nucleotides: TGCGCCAGCAGCCCAGGGGACACGGTCGGAGAGACCCAGTACTTC.

The chain recombines TRBV7-9 with TRBJ1-5; possible D gene TRBD1, 6 bases. V lost 5 bases and J lost 3, with 11 bases in between. The CDR3 is 14 amino acids. The germline V gene has CDR1 SEHNR and CDR2 FQNEAQ (reference sequence). This chain's CDR3 is CASSHSGDNQPQHF. CDR3 DNA sequence: TGTGCCAGCAGCCACTCAGGGGACAATCAGCCCCAGCATTTT. Together with reference TRBV7-9 and TRBJ1-5, the CDR3 gives the full variable domain: DTGVSQNPRHKITKRGQNVTFRCDPISEHNRLYWYRQTLGQGPEFLTYFQNEAQLEKSRLLSDRFSAERPKGSFSTLEIQRTEQGDSAMYLCASSHSGDNQPQHFGDGTRLSIL.

The chain employs TRBV11-2 and TRBJ1-2; D uncertain. The CDR3 runs to 15 residues. With 0 bases removed from V and 8 bases from J, the gap between germline ends came to 16 bases. Looked up from germline, CDR1 is SGHAT and CDR2 is FQNNGV. The CDR3 loop reads CASSLDPREAWGYTF. For the CDR3, the DNA is TGTGCCAGCAGCTTAGATCCCCGGGAAGCTTGGGGCTACACCTTC.

The chain combines TRBV6-1 with TRBJ2-1; D call uncertain. With 2 bases removed from V and 0 bases from J, the gap between germline ends came to 11 bases. The CDR3 is 16 residues long. Looked up from germline, CDR1 is MNHNS and CDR2 is SASEGT. In nucleotides, the CDR3 is TGTGCCAGCAGTGAATCCCCGGTTCCCTCCTACAATGAGCAGTTCTTC. Encoded protein: CASSESPVPSYNEQFF.

This clone has just a few counts. The chain combines TRBV5-1 with TRBJ1-1, with no clear D. CDR3 length: 11 amino acids. From germline, CDR1 is SGHRS and CDR2 YFSETQ. V was pared by 5 bases and J by 1 base, with 3 bases between. The CDR3 nucleotides read TGCGCCAGCAGGAGGAACACTGAAGCTTTCTTT. Encoded protein: CASRRNTEAFF.

This rearrangement joins TRBV10-3 to TRBJ1-6; D unresolved. The CDR3 is made up of 13 amino acids. V was shortened by 6 bases and J by 8 bases, with 11 bases between the two germline ends. Germline values: CDR1 ENHRY, CDR2 SYGVKD. CDR3 region: CAISPTIDSPLHF. For the CDR3, the DNA is TGTGCCATCAGCCCGACAATCGATTCACCCCTCCACTTT.

The table lists this clone with a few counts. The chain employs TRBV5-1 and TRBJ2-5; 7 bases are a match to TRBD1. Germline CDR1 and CDR2: SGHRS and YFSETQ. Trimming at V came to 2 bases and at J to 2 bases, leaving 12 bases not matched to a gene. The CDR3 runs 17 residues. The CDR3 DNA is TGCGCCAGCAGCTTATACTATAGGGACAGCCTTCAAGAGACCCAGTACTTC. Amino acids: CASSLYYRDSLQETQYF.

V usage is TRBV7-3 and J usage is TRBJ1-1; D gene uncertain. Germline V CDR1 and CDR2: SGHTA, FQGTGA. CDR3 length: 13 amino acids. V lost 0 bases and J 7 bases, leaving 9 bases between the germline ends. This CDR3 is CASSLTLGSEAFF. The CDR3 nucleotides read TGTGCCAGCAGCTTAACGTTGGGCAGTGAAGCTTTCTTT.

CDR3 sequence reads: CASSSRQGREKLFF. For the CDR3, the DNA is TGTGCCAGCAGTTCAAGACAGGGGCGGGAAAAACTGTTTTTT. V gene TRBV27 combines with J gene TRBJ1-4; 8 nucleotides line up with TRBD1. Germline-derived CDR1 and CDR2 are MNHEY and SMNVEV (reference sequence). The V and J ends lost 4 bases and 8 bases, in that order; junction bases with no gene match: 6. This CDR3 is 14 amino acids long. The whole variable domain, filled in from reference TRBV27 and TRBJ1-4, reads EAQVTQNPRYLITVTGKKLTVTCSQNMNHEYMSWYRQDPGLGLRQIYYSMNVEVTDKGDVPEGYKVSRKEKRNFPLILESPSPNQTSLYFCASSSRQGREKLFFGSGTQLSVL.

The V call is TRBV6-6, the J call TRBJ1-6; D is uncertain. The CDR3 extends over 15 amino acids. V was shortened by 5 bases and J by 0 bases, with 8 bases between the two germline ends. Germline CDR1 and CDR2: MNHNY and SVGAGI (reference sequence). The CDR3 DNA follows: TGTGCCAGCAGTACGATTAGCTCCTATAATTCACCCCTCCACTTT. Translation: CASSTISSYNSPLHF.

The V and J genes are TRBV5-4 and TRBJ1-2; 9 bases match TRBD1. There are 17 residues in the CDR3. Germline loops: CDR1 SGHNT, CDR2 YYREEE (reference sequence). The junction had 12 bases not matched to a gene; V was cut back by 5 bases and J by 1 base. This CDR3 reads CASRGRGQGEVNYGYTF. The CDR3 region has the DNA TGTGCCAGCAGGGGTCGGGGACAGGGAGAAGTTAACTATGGCTACACCTTC.

The gene calls are TRBV5-1 and TRBJ2-1; 11 bases agree with TRBD2. This CDR3 is 16 amino acids long. CDR1 is SGHRS and CDR2 is YFSETQ in the germline V gene. After removal of 0 bases from V and 9 bases from J, the junction contained 8 bases not matched to a gene. CDR3 protein: CASSLASGGLGSEQFF. Written as DNA, the CDR3 is TGCGCCAGCAGCTTGGCTAGCGGGGGGCTAGGGAGTGAGCAGTTCTTC. Full variable domain (rest looked up from reference TRBV5-1 and TRBJ2-1): KAGVTQTPRYLIKTRGQQVTLSCSPISGHRSVSWYQQTPGQGLQFLFEYFSETQRNKGNFPGRFSGRQFSNSRSEMNVSTLELGDSALYLCASSLASGGLGSEQFFGPGTRLTVL.

J is TRBJ1-1 and V is TRBV18; 7 nucleotides line up with TRBD1. The CDR3 is 16 amino acids. Per germline, CDR1 KGHSH and CDR2 LQKENI. The junction had 8 bases not matched to a gene; V was cut back by 3 bases and J by 1 base. The CDR3 region has the DNA TGTGCCAGCTCACCGCGACAGGGCGGAGGGAACACTGAAGCTTTCTTT. Translation gives CASSPRQGGGNTEAFF.

Details on this clone: Mismatch with germline at one junction end may stem from a read error. This chain links TRBV7-9 with TRBJ2-1; 9 bases map to TRBD2. Germline V gene lookup returns CDR1 SEHNR and CDR2 FQNEAQ (reference sequence). The CDR3 has 18 residues. The CDR3 coding sequence is TGTTCCAGCAGCTTAAGGCTTTCCGCGGGGGGGCCTCGGGATGAGCAGTTCTTC. Its protein is CSSSLRLSAGGPRDEQFF.